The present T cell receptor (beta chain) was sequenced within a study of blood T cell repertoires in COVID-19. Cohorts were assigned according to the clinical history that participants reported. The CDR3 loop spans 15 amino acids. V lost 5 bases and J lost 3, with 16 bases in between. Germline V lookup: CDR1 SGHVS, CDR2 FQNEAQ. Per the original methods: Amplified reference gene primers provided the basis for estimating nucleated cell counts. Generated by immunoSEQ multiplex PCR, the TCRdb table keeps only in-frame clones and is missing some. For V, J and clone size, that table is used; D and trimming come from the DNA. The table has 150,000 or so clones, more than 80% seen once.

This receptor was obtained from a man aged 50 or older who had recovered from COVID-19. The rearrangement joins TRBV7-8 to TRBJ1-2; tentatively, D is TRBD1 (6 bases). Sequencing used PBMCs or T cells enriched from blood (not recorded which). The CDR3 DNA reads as TGTGCCAGCAGCCTAAACAGGGAAGGGGACTATGGCTACACCTTC. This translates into CASSLNREGDYGYTF.